This TCR beta chain was recovered during a study of shared clonotypes between healthy human individuals. Germline CDR1 and CDR2: SGHDT and YYEEEE. The CDR3 contains 16 residues. V shed 3 bases and J shed 0 bases, with 16 bases lying between them. Authors' analysis steps: Without quality scores, immunoSEQ junctional reads could not be filtered like full-length reads. Profiling relied on immunoSEQ multiplex PCR, and the TCRdb table lists in-frame clones only, not all of them. The V and J calls and clone size were taken over from that table, and D and trimming were inferred from the DNA. In the table there are some 2,400,000 clones, almost 96% of which are singletons.

The sequenced sample consisted of naive CD4+ T cells sorted from blood. Specified subset: CD45RA+ positively selected. The clonotype originates from a young man in good health. V gene TRBV5-6 combines with J gene TRBJ2-7, with D possibly being TRBD1 (6 bases). Here the CDR3 reads CASSSATGGPSYEQYF. CDR3 sequence (DNA): TGTGCCAGCAGCTCGGCGACAGGTGGGCCCTCCTACGAGCAGTACTTC. Based on the CDR3 plus reference TRBV5-6 and TRBJ2-7, the full variable domain is DAGVTQSPTHLIKTRGQQVTLRCSPKSGHDTVSWYQQALGQGPQFIFQYYEEEERQRGNFPDRFSGHQFPNYSSELNVNALLLGDSALYLCASSSATGGPSYEQYFGPGTRLTVT.